This T cell receptor beta chain was observed in a study of cytomegalovirus exposure and HLA in healthy donors. Study results and caveats: Generally TCR sequences proved uncommon, though certain public TCRs appeared in numerous donors.

The PCR used 60 Vbeta and 13 Jbeta primers. The protocol was immunoSEQ multiplex PCR, while the TCRdb copy is restricted to in-frame clones and leaves out a portion. The sample lists some 180,000 clones; roughly 87% were seen once. Remarks on this clone: The antigen is undetermined.

Sequencing was carried out using PBMCs. The TCR comes from a girl under two years old in good health and CMV-seronegative.

The CDR3 sequence is CASSLQGVSYNEQFF. CDR3 sequence (DNA): TGTGCCAGCAGTCTTCAGGGGGTCTCCTACAATGAGCAGTTCTTC. The V gene is TRBV6-5, the J gene TRBJ2-1; the match to TRBD1 covers 7 bases. Per the germline V gene, CDR1 is MNHEY and CDR2 is SVGAGI. V shed 5 bases, J shed 0 bases, and the junction held 4 bases outside the gene matches. The CDR3 contains 15 residues.